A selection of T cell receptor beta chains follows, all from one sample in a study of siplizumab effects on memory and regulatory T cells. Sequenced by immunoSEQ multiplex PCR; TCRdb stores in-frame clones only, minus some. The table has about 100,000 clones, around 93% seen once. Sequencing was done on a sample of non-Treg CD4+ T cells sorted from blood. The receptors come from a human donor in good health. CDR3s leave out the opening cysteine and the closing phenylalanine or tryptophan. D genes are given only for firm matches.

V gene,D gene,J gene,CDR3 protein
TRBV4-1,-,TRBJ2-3,ASSQDSSTDTQY
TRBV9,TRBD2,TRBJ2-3,ASSVGGSGGTDTQY
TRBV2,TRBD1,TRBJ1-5,ASSRDRGDNQPQH
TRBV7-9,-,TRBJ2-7,ASSLGFAVGGEQY
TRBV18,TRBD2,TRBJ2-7,ASSPQPGLAGGDKIYEQY
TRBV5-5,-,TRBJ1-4,ASSPGPTTNEKLF
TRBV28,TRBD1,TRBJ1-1,ASGTLGTGLNTEAF
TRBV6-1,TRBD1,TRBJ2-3,ASSELTGADTQY
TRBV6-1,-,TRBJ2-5,ASREETQY
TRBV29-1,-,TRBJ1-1,SSRYGNTEAF
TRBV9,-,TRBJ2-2,ASSVEGAGELF
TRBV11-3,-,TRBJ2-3,ASSRLAGTDTQY
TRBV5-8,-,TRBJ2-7,ASSAIPLHRASEQY
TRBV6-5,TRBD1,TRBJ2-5,ASRTGGQETQY
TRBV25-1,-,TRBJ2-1,ASSEGRYNEQF
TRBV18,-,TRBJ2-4,ASSMDLRIAKNIQY
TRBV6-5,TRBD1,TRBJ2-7,ASSRDRIYEQY
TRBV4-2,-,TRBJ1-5,ASSLSSRDNQPQH
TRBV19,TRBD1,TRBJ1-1,ASSIVDRGNTEAF
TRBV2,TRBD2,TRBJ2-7,ASSPTGGDSYEQY
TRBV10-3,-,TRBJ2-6,ATQGNEGANVLT
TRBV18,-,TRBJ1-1,ASSPLVEGVTEAF
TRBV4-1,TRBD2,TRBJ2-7,ASSQDFPSGSSYEQY
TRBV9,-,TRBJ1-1,ASSVSVDLNTEAF
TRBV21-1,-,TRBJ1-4,ASSKGGTNEKLF
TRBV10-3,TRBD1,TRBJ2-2,AIRKGQGENTGELF
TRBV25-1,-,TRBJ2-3,ASRSGAGYLDTQY
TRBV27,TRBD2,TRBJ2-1,ASSTYPSGVYNEQF
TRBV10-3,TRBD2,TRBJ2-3,AISPGLGSTDTQY
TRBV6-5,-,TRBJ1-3,ASRKMTGGNTIY
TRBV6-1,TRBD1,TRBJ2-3,ASSETGDTDTQY
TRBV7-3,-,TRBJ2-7,ASSLTGSREQY
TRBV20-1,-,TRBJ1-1,SAATGAAF
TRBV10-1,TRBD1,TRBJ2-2,ASSEPSTTGHTGELF
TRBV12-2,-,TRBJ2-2,ASRPLWTGDRTGELF
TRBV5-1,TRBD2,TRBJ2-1,ASSLSGTSGEQF
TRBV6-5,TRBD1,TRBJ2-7,ASSSDGTGLHYEQY